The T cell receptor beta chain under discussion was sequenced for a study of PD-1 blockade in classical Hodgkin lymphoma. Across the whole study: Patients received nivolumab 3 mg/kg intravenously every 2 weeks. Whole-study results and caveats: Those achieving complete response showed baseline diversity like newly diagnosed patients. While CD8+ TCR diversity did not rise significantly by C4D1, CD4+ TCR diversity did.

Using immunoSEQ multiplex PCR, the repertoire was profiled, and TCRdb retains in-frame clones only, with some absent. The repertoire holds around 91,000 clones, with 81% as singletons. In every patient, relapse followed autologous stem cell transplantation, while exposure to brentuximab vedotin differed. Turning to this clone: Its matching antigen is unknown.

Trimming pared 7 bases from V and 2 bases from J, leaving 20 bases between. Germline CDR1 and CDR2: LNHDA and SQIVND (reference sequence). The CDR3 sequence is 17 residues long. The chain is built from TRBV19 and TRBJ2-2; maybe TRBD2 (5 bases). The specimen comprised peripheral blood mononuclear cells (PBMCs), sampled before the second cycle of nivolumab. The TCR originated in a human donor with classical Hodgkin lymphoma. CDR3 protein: CASTPGWAGPNTGELFF. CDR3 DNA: TGTGCCAGTACCCCCGGTTGGGCGGGCCCCAACACCGGGGAGCTGTTTTTT. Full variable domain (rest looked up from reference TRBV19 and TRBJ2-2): DGGITQSPKYLFRKEGQNVTLSCEQNLNHDAMYWYRQDPGQGLRLIYYSQIVNDFQKGDIAEGYSVSREKKESFPLTVTSAQKNPTAFYLCASTPGWAGPNTGELFFGEGSRLTVL.